The 8 T cell receptor beta chains below all came from one sample that was sequenced in a study of neurological immune-mediated disorders. TCRdb processed the 5' RACE reads anew with MiXCR; each CDR3 protein has one entry. The data hold 70,000 or so distinct CDR3 sequences, with 2.5% to 4% observed a single time. The sample was PBMCs. The receptors here all came from a woman aged 50 to 60 with multiple sclerosis.

This clonotype was counted between two and nine times. One junction end disagrees with the germline gene, perhaps due to a read error. This chain uses TRBV5-1 with TRBJ1-1; D gene ambiguous. This CDR3 contains 13 residues. Germline V gene data show CDR1 as SGHRS and CDR2 as YFSETQ. The CDR3 loop is CASSRNWGDETFF. The CDR3 DNA reads TGCGCCAGCAGCCGTAACTGGGGAGATGAAACTTTCTTT.

This clonotype has at least ten counts. V and J are TRBV12-3 or TRBV12-4 and TRBJ1-1; 8 bases fit TRBD1. J gave up 0 bases and V 4 bases, and 4 bases lay outside the gene matches. This CDR3 is 15 amino acids long. The CDR3 region is CASSSGQGLNTEAFF. CDR3 nucleotide sequence: TGTGCCAGCAGTTCTGGACAGGGCTTGAACACTGAAGCTTTCTTT.

The table lists this clonotype with many counts. The J gene is TRBJ2-7, the V gene TRBV5-1; D not certain. The V and J ends lost 0 bases and 2 bases respectively, with 9 bases between them. In germline, CDR1 is SGHRS, CDR2 YFSETQ. This CDR3 comprises 14 residues. DNA of the CDR3: TGCGCCAGCAGCTTGGACGGCGGCCCCTACGAGCAGTACTTC. Translating gives CASSLDGGPYEQYF.

This clonotype was seen repeatedly, ten times or more. The rearrangement uses TRBV2 and TRBJ1-5, with D tentatively TRBD1 (5 bases). The CDR3 spans 13 residues. CDR1 is SNHLY, CDR2 FYNNEI, per germline. V gave up 9 bases and J gave up 1 base, with 10 bases separating them. CDR3 residues: CASRRDSNQPQHF. The CDR3, as DNA: TGTGCCAGTAGGAGGGACAGCAATCAGCCCCAGCATTTT.

This clonotype appeared many times. The chain links TRBV20-1 to TRBJ2-1; TRBD2 agrees at 7 bases. The CDR3 has 17 amino acids. Germline assignment: CDR1 DFQATT and CDR2 SNEGSKA (reference sequence). The J segment lost 4 bases and the V segment lost 7 bases, leaving 19 bases of the junction unmatched. The CDR3 protein is CSVTLGLRRKKYNEQFF. As DNA, the CDR3 is TGCAGTGTTACTCTGGGACTAAGACGGAAGAAATACAATGAGCAGTTCTTC.

This clonotype was observed at least ten times. The CDR3 region is CASSQDLVHEQFF. The CDR3 region has the DNA TGTGCCAGCAGCCAAGATTTGGTTCATGAGCAGTTCTTC. This sequence joins TRBV14 and TRBJ2-1, with no clear D. Trimming stripped 0 bases from V and 8 bases from J, with 8 bases between. The germline V gene has CDR1 SGHDN and CDR2 FVKESK. The CDR3 covers 13 residues.

There are many counts of this clonotype. The chain combines TRBV7-2 with TRBJ2-5; no clear D. V was trimmed by 4 bases and J by 5 bases, leaving 8 bases between them. CDR1 and CDR2 from the germline V gene are SGHTA and FQGNSA. The CDR3 totals 12 residues. CDR3 sequence (DNA): TGTGCCAGCAGCTATCTAGGGGAGACCCAGTACTTC. Translation: CASSYLGETQYF.

This clonotype was seen many times. The rearrangement uses TRBV9 and TRBJ2-2; 14 bases are a match to TRBD2. Germline values: CDR1 SGDLS, CDR2 YYNGEE. With V trimmed by 4 bases and J by 5 bases, 7 bases remained unmatched. The CDR3 is 17 amino acids. The CDR3: CASSLGTSGRRTGELFF. CDR3 DNA: TGTGCCAGCAGCCTCGGGACTAGCGGGAGAAGGACCGGGGAGCTGTTTTTT.